A few counts support the clone carrying this T cell receptor beta chain. Its antigen is undetermined. This entry comes from a study of blood T cells in healthy people across ages. General observations from the study: Aged donors had fewer naive CD4+ cells and lower diversity than long-lived donors.

The CDR3 totals 16 residues. V was pared by 3 bases and J by 5 bases, with 10 bases of the junction left unmatched. Germline-derived CDR1 and CDR2 are SGHTA and FQGNSA. Through a sample-barcoded 5' primer and a J-beta primer mix, a second PCR was run for about 7 to 12 cycles. TCRdb independently ran MiXCR on the 5' RACE reads; one entry per CDR3 protein. The sample comprises 1.5 million to 1.9 million distinct CDR3 sequences, roughly 43% of which are singletons, and just over 4% rests with the top ten. The sample was blood. This sequence was found in a woman between 18 and 29 years old in good health. The genes are TRBV7-2 and TRBJ2-1; 7 bases line up with TRBD1. The chain's CDR3 is CASSLLAWDSNNEQFF. CDR3 nucleotide sequence: TGTGCCAGCAGCTTGTTGGCCTGGGACAGCAACAATGAGCAGTTCTTC.